This is a list of T cell receptor beta chains from one sample in a study of CD8 T cells in ankylosing spondylitis. Each CDR3 protein is one row after TCRdb ran MiXCR on the 5' RACE reads. Among about 440,000 distinct CDR3 sequences listed, about 15% were seen once. The source material was blood, either unsorted or a sorted T cell fraction (not recorded which). The receptors shown here come from a male donor with ankylosing spondylitis. CDR3s include the opening cysteine and the closing phenylalanine or tryptophan. D genes are given only for firm matches. For some rows the clone size is stated as once, few or many, or as a class when expanded; others skip it.

cdr3_aa,cdr3_nt,v_call,d_call,j_call,clone_size
CASSQDGSDYEQFF,TGCGCCAGCAGCCAAGACGGTAGTGACTATGAGCAGTTCTTC,TRBV4-3,.,TRBJ2-1,.
CASSFPSSYNEQFF,TGTGCCAGCAGCTTCCCTAGCTCCTACAATGAGCAGTTCTTC,TRBV11-2,.,TRBJ2-1,many
CATSTRLAGVGETQYF,TGTGCCACCAGCACAAGACTAGCGGGAGTAGGTGAGACCCAGTACTTC,TRBV15,TRBD2,TRBJ2-5,few
CASSFGQGLANYGYTF,TGTGCCAGCAGTTTTGGGCAGGGCCTAGCTAACTATGGCTACACCTTC,TRBV12-3/TRBV12-4,.,TRBJ1-2,few
CASSPQGFQGDTEAFF,TGTGCCAGCAGCCCCCAGGGGTTCCAGGGCGACACTGAAGCTTTCTTT,TRBV7-9,.,TRBJ1-1,.
CASSRGGTYNEQFF,TGTGCCAGCAGTCGCGGGGGAACCTACAATGAGCAGTTCTTC,TRBV2,TRBD2,TRBJ2-1,.
CASSPGPGGGYTF,TGTGCCAGCTCCCCGGGCCCAGGGGGTGGCTACACCTTC,TRBV12-3/TRBV12-4,TRBD1,TRBJ1-2,.
CASSVLGEADTQYF,TGTGCCAGCAGCGTACTGGGGGAGGCAGATACGCAGTATTTT,TRBV9,.,TRBJ2-3,.
CASSPPSNEQFF,TGTGCCAGCAGTCCCCCGTCAAATGAGCAGTTCTTC,TRBV6-5,.,TRBJ2-1,many
CSVTSGGNNEQFF,TGCAGTGTGACTAGCGGGGGGAACAATGAGCAGTTCTTC,TRBV20-1,TRBD2,TRBJ2-1,few
CASSSPRRAGKSADTQYF,TGTGCCAGCAGCTCCCCTAGAAGGGCGGGGAAAAGTGCAGATACGCAGTATTTT,TRBV11-2,.,TRBJ2-3,.